These 9 T cell receptor beta chains came from one sample sequenced in a study of blood T cells in healthy people across ages. A J-beta primer mix and a sample-barcoded 5' primer were used in a second PCR of roughly 6 to 12 cycles. TCRdb reprocessed the 5' RACE reads via MiXCR and lists one record per CDR3 protein. In the table there are over 600,000 distinct CDR3 sequences, more than 35% of which are singletons. Specimen: blood. The receptor source for this set is a man at least 80 years old in good health.

The V gene is TRBV18, the J gene TRBJ1-5; D ambiguous. Germline V CDR1 and CDR2: KGHSH, LQKENI. The CDR3 has 14 residues. Trimming pared 3 bases from V and 3 bases from J, leaving 9 bases between. This chain's CDR3 is CASSPTGINQPQHF. DNA for the CDR3: TGTGCCAGCTCACCTACTGGGATCAATCAGCCCCAGCATTTT. Variable domain in full (rest from reference TRBV18 and TRBJ1-5): NAGVMQNPRHLVRRRGQEARLRCSPMKGHSHVYWYRQLPEEGLKFMVYLQKENIIDESGMPKERFSAEFPKEGPSILRIQQVVRGDSAAYFCASSPTGINQPQHFGDGTRLSIL.

The chain uses TRBV4-3 and TRBJ2-7, with TRBD1 as a possible D gene (5 bases). CDR1 LGHNA and CDR2 YSLEER come from the germline V gene. V was trimmed by 1 base and J by 6 bases, leaving 7 bases between them. The CDR3 is made up of 12 amino acids. The CDR3 sequence: CASSQAQGEQYF. The CDR3 coding sequence is TGCGCCAGCAGCCAAGCCCAGGGCGAGCAGTACTTC.

The chain couples TRBV29-1 to TRBJ2-7, with D perhaps assigned TRBD1 or TRBD2 (7 bases each). The CDR3 contains 14 residues. Germline V CDR1 and CDR2: SQVTM, ANQGSEA. The V gene lost 4 bases and the J gene lost 3 bases, with 16 bases spanning the gap. CDR3: CSVGGRGLSYEQYF. CDR3 nucleotide sequence: TGCAGCGTTGGAGGGAGGGGGCTTAGCTACGAGCAGTACTTC.

There are a few counts of this clonotype. V and J are TRBV5-1 and TRBJ2-7; 7 bases agree with TRBD2. V gave up 4 bases and J gave up 0 bases; unmatched junction bases: 7. Germline CDR1 is SGHRS and CDR2 is YFSETQ. The length of the CDR3 is 15 residues. The DNA of the CDR3 is TGCGCCAGCAGCGTCGGGACTACGAGCTCCTACGAGCAGTACTTC. It translates to CASSVGTTSSYEQYF.

This clonotype has at least ten counts. V gene TRBV24-1 combines with J gene TRBJ2-3; a possible D gene is TRBD2 (6 bases). This CDR3 contains 14 residues. CDR1 is KGHDR and CDR2 is SFDVKD in the germline V gene. The V gene lost 3 bases and the J gene lost 4 bases, with 10 bases spanning the gap. The CDR3 is CATSDKRVADTQYF. CDR3 sequence (DNA): TGTGCCACCAGTGATAAGCGGGTAGCAGATACGCAGTATTTT.

The genes are TRBV25-1 and TRBJ2-1, with D possibly being TRBD1 (5 bases). This CDR3 contains 14 residues. The V end was cut by 7 bases, the J end by 8 bases, with 18 bases between. Germline CDR1 MGHDK, CDR2 SYGVNS. The CDR3: CASNRQGLVDEQFF. For the CDR3, the DNA is TGTGCCAGCAATCGGCAGGGCTTGGTGGATGAGCAGTTCTTC.

This clonotype turned up a few times. The chain employs TRBV7-9 and TRBJ1-4; TRBD1 agrees at 7 bases. V lost 5 bases, J lost 5 bases, and 5 bases stayed unmatched. This CDR3 is 14 amino acids long. CDR1 and CDR2 from the germline V gene are SEHNR and FQNEAQ (reference sequence). CDR3 loop: CASSAGTANEKLFF. The CDR3 region has the DNA TGTGCCAGCAGCGCCGGGACAGCAAATGAAAAACTGTTTTTT.

The chain combines TRBV10-3 with TRBJ2-4; 8 bases map to TRBD1. The J call may be in error: the DNA end matches TRBJ2-7 better. Germline CDR1 reads ENHRY; CDR2 reads SYGVKD. This CDR3 has 12 residues. CDR3 DNA sequence: TGTGCCATCGCAGGGGGCTCGACCGAGCAGTACTTC. Amino acid sequence: CAIAGGSTEQYF.

The rearrangement links TRBV29-1 to TRBJ1-1; 7 nucleotides agree with TRBD1. V lost 6 bases, J lost 0 bases, and 7 bases stayed unmatched. This CDR3 spans 14 amino acids. The germline V gene has CDR1 SQVTM and CDR2 ANQGSEA. This CDR3 reads CSVVETGMNTEAFF. CDR3 DNA sequence: TGCAGCGTAGTGGAGACAGGGATGAACACTGAAGCTTTCTTT.